This T cell receptor (beta chain) was observed in a study of blood T cells in healthy people across ages. Deletions cut 0 bases from V and 2 bases from J, with 7 bases between. The germline CDR1 and CDR2 sequences are MNHNY and SVGAGI (reference sequence). The CDR3 is 14 residues long. For the second PCR, which ran for roughly 7 to 11 cycles, a sample-barcoded 5' primer and a J-beta primer mix were used. TCRdb re-called the 5' RACE reads with MiXCR, one entry per CDR3 protein. The data contain 650,000 to 900,000 distinct CDR3 sequences, 62% of them singletons. Sequenced sample: blood. The receptor's source is a man aged 25-45 years in good health. V gene TRBV6-6 combines with J gene TRBJ2-5; D is undetermined. CDR3 loop: CASSYSSNQETQYF. CDR3 coding DNA: TGTGCCAGCAGTTACTCCTCTAATCAAGAGACCCAGTACTTC.